This TCR beta chain is from a study of T cell repertoires in cytomegalovirus infection. Study-wide results and limits: Carriers of CMV and the relevant HLA type were discriminated by public TCR beta frequency. It was HLA-C-restricted CMV-specific TCR beta clonotypes that dominated the response ex vivo.

This clonotype appeared a few times. The antigen is not known. TCRdb called the reads again in MiXCR, with one record for every CDR3 protein. The sample lists more than 400,000 distinct CDR3 sequences; around 27% were seen once. The specimen sequenced was PBMCs. This TCR was sampled from a human donor in good health (CMV status not recorded). Some clones in this sample may be carry-over from other donors' samples.

The CDR3 coding sequence is TGTGCCATCAGTGATCGGGGGTTGGAGCCCCAGCATTTT. Its protein product is CAISDRGLEPQHF. The genes are TRBV10-3 and TRBJ1-5; perhaps TRBD1 as D (5 bases). This CDR3 is 13 amino acids long. Germline CDR1 reads ENHRY; CDR2 reads SYGVKD. The germline V and J ends were trimmed by 3 bases and 8 bases, with 11 bases remaining between them.